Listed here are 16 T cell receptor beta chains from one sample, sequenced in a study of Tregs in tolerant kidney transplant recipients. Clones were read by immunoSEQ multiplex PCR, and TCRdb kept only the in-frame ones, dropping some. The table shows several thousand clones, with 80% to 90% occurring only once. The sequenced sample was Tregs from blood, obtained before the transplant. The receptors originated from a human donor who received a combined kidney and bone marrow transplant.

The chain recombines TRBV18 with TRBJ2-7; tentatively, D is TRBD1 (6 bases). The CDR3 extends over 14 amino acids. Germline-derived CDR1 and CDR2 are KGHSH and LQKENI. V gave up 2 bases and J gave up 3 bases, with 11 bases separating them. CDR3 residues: CASSPSGQSYEQYF. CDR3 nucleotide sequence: TGTGCCAGCTCACCATCCGGACAGAGCTACGAGCAGTACTTC.

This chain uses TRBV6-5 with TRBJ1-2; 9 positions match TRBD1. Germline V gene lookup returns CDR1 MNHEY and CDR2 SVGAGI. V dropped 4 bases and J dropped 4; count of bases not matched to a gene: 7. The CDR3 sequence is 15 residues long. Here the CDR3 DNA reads TGTGCCAGCAGTTGGACAGGGGACGGTGGCTATGGCTACACCTTC. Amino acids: CASSWTGDGGYGYTF.

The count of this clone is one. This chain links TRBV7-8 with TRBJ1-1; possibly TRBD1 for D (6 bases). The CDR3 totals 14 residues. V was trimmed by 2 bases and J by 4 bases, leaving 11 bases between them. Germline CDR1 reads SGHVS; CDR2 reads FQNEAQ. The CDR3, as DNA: TGTGCCAGCAGCTTAACAGGGTGGGGCACTGAAGCTTTCTTT. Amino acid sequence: CASSLTGWGTEAFF.

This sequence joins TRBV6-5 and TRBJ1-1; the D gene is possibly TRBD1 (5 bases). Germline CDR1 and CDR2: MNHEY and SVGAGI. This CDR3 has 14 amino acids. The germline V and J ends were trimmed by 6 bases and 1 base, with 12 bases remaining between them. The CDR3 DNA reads TGTGCCAGCAGGCGGGGGGGGTGGAACACTGAAGCTTTCTTT. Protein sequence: CASRRGGWNTEAFF.

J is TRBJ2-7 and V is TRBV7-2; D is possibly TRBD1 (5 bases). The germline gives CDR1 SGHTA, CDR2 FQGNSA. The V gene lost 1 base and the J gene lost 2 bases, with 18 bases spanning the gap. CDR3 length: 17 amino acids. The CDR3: CASSLVVGQGPPYEQYF. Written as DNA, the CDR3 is TGTGCCAGCAGCTTAGTCGTTGGGCAGGGTCCTCCCTACGAGCAGTACTTC.

The CDR3 spells CASSSRGTVSYEQYF. The CDR3 region has the DNA TGTGCCAGCAGTTCCCGAGGGACAGTCTCCTACGAGCAGTACTTC. The chain joins TRBV6-6 to TRBJ2-7, with 7 bases identical to TRBD1. CDR1 is MNHNY and CDR2 is SVGAGI in the germline V gene (reference sequence). The CDR3 is 15 residues long. V lost 4 bases, J lost 0 bases, and 6 bases stayed unmatched.

The DNA for the CDR3 is TGTGCCACTCGAAAGGGACAGGGGATCTACGAGCAGTACTTC. This gives the protein CATRKGQGIYEQYF. The chain has TRBV6-5 and TRBJ2-7, with 10 bases aligning to TRBD1. The ends lost 10 bases at V and 3 bases at J; junction bases unmatched: 9. Germline values: CDR1 MNHEY, CDR2 SVGAGI. CDR3 length: 14 amino acids.

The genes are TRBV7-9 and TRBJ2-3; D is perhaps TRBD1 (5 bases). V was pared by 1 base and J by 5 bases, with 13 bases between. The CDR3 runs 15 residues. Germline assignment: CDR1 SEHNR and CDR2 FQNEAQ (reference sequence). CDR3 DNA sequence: TGTGCCAGCAGCTTAGGCAAGGGGATTCGAGATACGCAGTATTTT. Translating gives CASSLGKGIRDTQYF. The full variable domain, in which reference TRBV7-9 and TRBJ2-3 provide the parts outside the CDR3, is DTGVSQNPRHKITKRGQNVTFRCDPISEHNRLYWYRQTLGQGPEFLTYFQNEAQLEKSRLLSDRFSAERPKGSFSTLEIQRTEQGDSAMYLCASSLGKGIRDTQYFGPGTRLTVL.

The CDR3 reads CASSLEGSGTDTQYF. The DNA for the CDR3 is TGCGCCAGCAGCTTGGAAGGTAGCGGGACAGATACGCAGTATTTT. The chain uses TRBV5-1 and TRBJ2-3, with TRBD2 matching over 7 bases. The CDR3 has 15 residues. J gave up 3 bases and V 0 bases, and 4 bases lay outside the gene matches. The germline V gene encodes CDR1 SGHRS and CDR2 YFSETQ.

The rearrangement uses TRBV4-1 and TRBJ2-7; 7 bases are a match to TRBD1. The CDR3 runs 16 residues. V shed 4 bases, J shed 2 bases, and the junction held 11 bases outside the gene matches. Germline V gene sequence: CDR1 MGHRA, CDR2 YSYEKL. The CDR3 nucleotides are TGCGCCAGCAGCCTCAGACCCGGGACAGCGACCTACGAGCAGTACTTC. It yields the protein CASSLRPGTATYEQYF.

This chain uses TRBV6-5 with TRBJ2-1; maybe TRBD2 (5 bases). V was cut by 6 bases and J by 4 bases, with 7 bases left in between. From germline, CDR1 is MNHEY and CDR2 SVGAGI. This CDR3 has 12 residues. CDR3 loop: CASRKRYNEQFF. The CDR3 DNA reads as TGTGCCAGCAGGAAGCGGTACAATGAGCAGTTCTTC.

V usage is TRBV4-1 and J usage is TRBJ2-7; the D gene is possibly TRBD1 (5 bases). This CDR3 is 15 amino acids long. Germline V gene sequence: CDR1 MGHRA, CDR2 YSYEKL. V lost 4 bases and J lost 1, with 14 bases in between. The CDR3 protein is CASSLSGQGSYEQYF. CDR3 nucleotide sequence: TGCGCCAGCAGCCTCTCCGGCCAGGGTTCCTACGAGCAGTACTTC.

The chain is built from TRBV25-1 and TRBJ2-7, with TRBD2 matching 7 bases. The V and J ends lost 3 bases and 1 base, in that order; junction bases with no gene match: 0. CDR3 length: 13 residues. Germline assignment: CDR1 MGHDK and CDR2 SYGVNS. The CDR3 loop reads CASSEGGSYEQYF. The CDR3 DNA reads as TGTGCCAGCAGTGAGGGGGGGTCCTACGAGCAGTACTTC.

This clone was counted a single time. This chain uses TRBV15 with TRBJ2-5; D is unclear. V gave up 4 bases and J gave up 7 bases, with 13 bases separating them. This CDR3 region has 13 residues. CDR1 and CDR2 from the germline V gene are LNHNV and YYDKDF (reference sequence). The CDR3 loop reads CATSTSVIRTQYF. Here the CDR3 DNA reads TGTGCCACCAGCACGTCAGTTATACGGACCCAGTACTTC.

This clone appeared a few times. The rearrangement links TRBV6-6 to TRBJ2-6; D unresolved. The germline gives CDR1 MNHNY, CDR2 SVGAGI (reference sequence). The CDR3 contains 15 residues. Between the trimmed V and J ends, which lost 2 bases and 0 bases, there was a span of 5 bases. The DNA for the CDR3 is TGTGCCAGCAGTTACCCCAGCTCTGGGGCCAACGTCCTGACTTTC. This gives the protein CASSYPSSGANVLTF.

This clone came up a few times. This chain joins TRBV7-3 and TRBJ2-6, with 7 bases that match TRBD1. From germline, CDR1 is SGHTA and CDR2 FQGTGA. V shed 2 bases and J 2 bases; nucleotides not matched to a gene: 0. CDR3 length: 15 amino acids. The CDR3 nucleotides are TGTGCCAGCAGCTTACAGGGGGCTGGGGCCAACGTCCTGACTTTC. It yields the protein CASSLQGAGANVLTF.